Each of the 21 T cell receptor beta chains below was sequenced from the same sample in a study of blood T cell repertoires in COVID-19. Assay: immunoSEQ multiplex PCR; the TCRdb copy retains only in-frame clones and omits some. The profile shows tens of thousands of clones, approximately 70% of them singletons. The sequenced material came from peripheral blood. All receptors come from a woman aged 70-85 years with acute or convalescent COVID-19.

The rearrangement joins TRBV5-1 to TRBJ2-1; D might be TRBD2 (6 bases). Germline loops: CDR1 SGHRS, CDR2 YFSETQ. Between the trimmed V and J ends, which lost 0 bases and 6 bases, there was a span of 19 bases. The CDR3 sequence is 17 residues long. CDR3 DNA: TGCGCCAGCAGCTTGGTGTTCGGGGGAACAACGAGCAATGAGCAGTTCTTC. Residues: CASSLVFGGTTSNEQFF.

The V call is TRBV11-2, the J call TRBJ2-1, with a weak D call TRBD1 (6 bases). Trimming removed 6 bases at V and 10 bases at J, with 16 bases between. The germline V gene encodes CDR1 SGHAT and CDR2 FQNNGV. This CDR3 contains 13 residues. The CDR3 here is CASSSQTGYEQFF. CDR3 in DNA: TGTGCCAGCAGTTCCCAAACAGGGTACGAGCAGTTCTTC.

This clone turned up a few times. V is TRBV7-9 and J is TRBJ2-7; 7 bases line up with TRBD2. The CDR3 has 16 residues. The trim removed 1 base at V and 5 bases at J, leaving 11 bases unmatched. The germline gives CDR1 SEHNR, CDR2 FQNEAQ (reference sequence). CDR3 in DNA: TGTGCCAGCAGCTTAGGATTTGGCGGGGGTTCAAACGAGCAGTACTTC. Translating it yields CASSLGFGGGSNEQYF.

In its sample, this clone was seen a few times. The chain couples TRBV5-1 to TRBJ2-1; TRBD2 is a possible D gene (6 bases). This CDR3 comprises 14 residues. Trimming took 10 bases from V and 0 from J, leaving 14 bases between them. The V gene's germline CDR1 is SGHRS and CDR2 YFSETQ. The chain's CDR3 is CAAGLGGSYNEQFF. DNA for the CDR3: TGCGCCGCCGGGTTGGGGGGCTCCTACAATGAGCAGTTCTTC.

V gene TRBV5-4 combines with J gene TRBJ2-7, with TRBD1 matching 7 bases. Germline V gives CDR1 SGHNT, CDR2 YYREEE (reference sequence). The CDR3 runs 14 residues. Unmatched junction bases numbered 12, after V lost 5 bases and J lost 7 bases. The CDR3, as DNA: TGTGCCAGCAGGAGTTTCGGACAGGACATAGAGCAGTACTTC. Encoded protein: CASRSFGQDIEQYF.

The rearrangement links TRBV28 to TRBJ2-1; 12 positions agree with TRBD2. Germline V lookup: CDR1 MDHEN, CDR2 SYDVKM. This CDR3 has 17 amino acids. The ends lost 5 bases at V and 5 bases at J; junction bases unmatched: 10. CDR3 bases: TGTGCCAGCAGTCCCTCTAGCGGGAGGGCGGGTCACAATGAGCAGTTCTTC. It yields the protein CASSPSSGRAGHNEQFF.

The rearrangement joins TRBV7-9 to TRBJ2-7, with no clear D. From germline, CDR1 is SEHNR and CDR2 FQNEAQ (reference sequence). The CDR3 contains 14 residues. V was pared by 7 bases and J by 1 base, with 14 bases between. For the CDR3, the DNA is TGTGCCAGCACATCCCCCGGCAGGTCCTACGAGCAGTACTTC. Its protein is CASTSPGRSYEQYF. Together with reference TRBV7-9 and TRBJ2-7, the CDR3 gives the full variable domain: DTGVSQNPRHKITKRGQNVTFRCDPISEHNRLYWYRQTLGQGPEFLTYFQNEAQLEKSRLLSDRFSAERPKGSFSTLEIQRTEQGDSAMYLCASTSPGRSYEQYFGPGTRLTVT.

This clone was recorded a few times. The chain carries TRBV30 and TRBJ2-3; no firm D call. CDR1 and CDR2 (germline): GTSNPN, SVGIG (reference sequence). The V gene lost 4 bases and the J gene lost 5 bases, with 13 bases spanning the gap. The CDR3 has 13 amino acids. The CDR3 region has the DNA TGTGCCTGGAAAGCGAGTATGCTAGATACGCAGTATTTT. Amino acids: CAWKASMLDTQYF.

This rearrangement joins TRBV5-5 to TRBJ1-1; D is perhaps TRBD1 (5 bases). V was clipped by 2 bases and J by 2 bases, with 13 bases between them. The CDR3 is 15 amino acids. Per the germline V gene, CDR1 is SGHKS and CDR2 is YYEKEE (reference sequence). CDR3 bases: TGTGCCAGCAGCTTAACAAGACAGCCTAACACTGAAGCTTTCTTT. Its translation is CASSLTRQPNTEAFF.

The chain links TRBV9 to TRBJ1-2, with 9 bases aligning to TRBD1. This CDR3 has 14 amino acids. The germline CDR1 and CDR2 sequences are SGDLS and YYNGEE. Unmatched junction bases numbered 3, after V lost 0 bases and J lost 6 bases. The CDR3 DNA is TGTGCCAGCAGCGTAGCCGGGACAGGGAATGGCTACACCTTC. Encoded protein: CASSVAGTGNGYTF.

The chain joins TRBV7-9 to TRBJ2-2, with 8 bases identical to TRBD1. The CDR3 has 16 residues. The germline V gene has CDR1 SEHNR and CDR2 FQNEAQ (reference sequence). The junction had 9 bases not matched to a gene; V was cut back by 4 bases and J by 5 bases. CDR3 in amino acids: CASSSSQGARTGELFF. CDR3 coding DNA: TGTGCCAGCAGCTCGAGTCAGGGGGCCAGGACCGGGGAGCTGTTTTTT.

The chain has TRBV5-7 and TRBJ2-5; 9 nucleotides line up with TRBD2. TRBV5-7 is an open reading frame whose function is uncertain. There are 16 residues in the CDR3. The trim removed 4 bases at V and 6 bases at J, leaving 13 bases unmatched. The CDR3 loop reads CASSSARGGAFQTQYF. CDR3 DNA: TGTGCCAGCAGCAGTGCTCGCGGGGGGGCCTTTCAGACCCAGTACTTC.

This CDR3 reads CASPPHSPPYNEQFF. The DNA for the CDR3 is TGTGCCAGTCCCCCGCACTCACCTCCTTACAATGAGCAGTTCTTC. The chain employs TRBV19 and TRBJ2-1; D uncertain. This CDR3 spans 15 amino acids. Germline CDR1 and CDR2: LNHDA and SQIVND (reference sequence). The germline V and J ends were trimmed by 8 bases and 4 bases, with 18 bases remaining between them.

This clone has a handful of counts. This chain's CDR3 is CASSQVDRPYEQYF. In DNA form, the CDR3 reads TGCGCCAGCAGCCAAGTTGACAGACCCTACGAGCAGTACTTC. The chain recombines TRBV4-3 with TRBJ2-7, with D possibly matching TRBD1 (5 bases). The CDR3 is 14 amino acids. Germline CDR1 reads LGHNA; CDR2 reads YSLEER. Trimming removed 1 base at V and 2 bases at J, with 9 bases between.

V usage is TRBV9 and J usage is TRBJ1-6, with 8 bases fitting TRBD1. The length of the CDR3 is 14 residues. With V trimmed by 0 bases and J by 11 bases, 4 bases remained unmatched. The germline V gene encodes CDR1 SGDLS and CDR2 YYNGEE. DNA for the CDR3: TGTGCCAGCAGCGTAGGGACAGGGTTGACACCCCTCCACTTT. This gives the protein CASSVGTGLTPLHF.

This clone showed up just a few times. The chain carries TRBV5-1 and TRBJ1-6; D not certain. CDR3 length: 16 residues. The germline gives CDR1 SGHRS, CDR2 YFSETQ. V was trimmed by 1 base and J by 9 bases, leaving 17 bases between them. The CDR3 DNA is TGCGCCAGCAGCTTGTCGGGGAGGGTCAAGGGTTCACCCCTCCACTTT. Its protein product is CASSLSGRVKGSPLHF.

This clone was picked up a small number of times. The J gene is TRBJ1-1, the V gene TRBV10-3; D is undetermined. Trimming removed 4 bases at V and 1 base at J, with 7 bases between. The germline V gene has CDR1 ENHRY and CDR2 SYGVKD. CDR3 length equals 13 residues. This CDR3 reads CAISVERNTEAFF. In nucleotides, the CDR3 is TGTGCCATCAGTGTGGAGAGGAACACTGAAGCTTTCTTT.

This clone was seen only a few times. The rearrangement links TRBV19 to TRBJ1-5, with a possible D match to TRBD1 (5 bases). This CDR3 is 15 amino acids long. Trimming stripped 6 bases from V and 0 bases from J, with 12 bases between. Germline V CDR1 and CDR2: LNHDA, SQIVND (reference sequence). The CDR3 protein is CASRQSRDSNQPQHF. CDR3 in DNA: TGTGCCAGTAGGCAATCCAGGGATAGCAATCAGCCCCAGCATTTT.

CDR3 nucleotides: TGTGCCAGCAGCCCCCCTCCCCCTAGCGGCCACACAGATACGCAGTATTTT. Residues: CASSPPPPSGHTDTQYF. J is TRBJ2-3 and V is TRBV7-9; TRBD2 matches 7 bases. Germline assignment: CDR1 SEHNR and CDR2 FQNEAQ (reference sequence). This CDR3 region has 17 residues. V lost 5 bases, J lost 2 bases, and 13 bases stayed unmatched.

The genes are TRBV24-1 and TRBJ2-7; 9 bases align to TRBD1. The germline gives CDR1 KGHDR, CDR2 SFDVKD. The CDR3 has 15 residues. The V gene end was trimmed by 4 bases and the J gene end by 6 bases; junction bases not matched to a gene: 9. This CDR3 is CATSDTRQGVREQYF. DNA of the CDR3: TGTGCCACCAGTGACACCAGACAGGGGGTCCGCGAGCAGTACTTC.

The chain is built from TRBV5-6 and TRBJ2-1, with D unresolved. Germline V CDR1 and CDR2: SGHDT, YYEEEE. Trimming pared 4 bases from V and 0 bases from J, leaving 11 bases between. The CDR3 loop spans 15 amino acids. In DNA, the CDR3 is TGTGCCAGCAGCCCGGCGAGGAGCTCCTACAATGAGCAGTTCTTC. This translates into CASSPARSSYNEQFF. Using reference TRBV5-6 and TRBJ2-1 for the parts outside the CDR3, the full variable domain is DAGVTQSPTHLIKTRGQQVTLRCSPKSGHDTVSWYQQALGQGPQFIFQYYEEEERQRGNFPDRFSGHQFPNYSSELNVNALLLGDSALYLCASSPARSSYNEQFFGPGTRLTVL.